These 2 T cell receptor beta chains originate from one sample sequenced in a study of blood T cell dynamics during melanoma immunotherapy. Time point given: week 3, after first cycle of checkpoint inhibitor. The assay was immunoSEQ multiplex PCR, and TCRdb's table has in-frame clones only and misses some. The sample yields some 16,000 clones, roughly 93% seen once. The source material was effector memory CD8+ T cells from blood, sampled from a patient treated with checkpoint blockade. These receptors all stem from a human donor with melanoma.

The genes are TRBV10-3 and TRBJ1-1, with D tentatively TRBD1 (6 bases). CDR3 size: 12 residues. Germline assignment: CDR1 ENHRY and CDR2 SYGVKD. V was shortened by 6 bases and J by 2 bases, with 7 bases between the two germline ends. The CDR3 spells CAIRTGNTEAFF. For the CDR3, the DNA is TGTGCCATCAGGACAGGAAACACTGAAGCTTTCTTT.

This chain uses TRBV13 with TRBJ1-2; the D gene is possibly TRBD1 (5 bases). V lost 6 bases to trimming and J lost 6 bases, with 11 bases between them. Germline V gives CDR1 PRHDT, CDR2 FYEKMQ (reference sequence). This CDR3 region has 12 residues. This CDR3 is CASSRQGDGYTF. The CDR3 region has the DNA TGTGCCAGCAGTAGGCAGGGTGATGGCTACACCTTC.